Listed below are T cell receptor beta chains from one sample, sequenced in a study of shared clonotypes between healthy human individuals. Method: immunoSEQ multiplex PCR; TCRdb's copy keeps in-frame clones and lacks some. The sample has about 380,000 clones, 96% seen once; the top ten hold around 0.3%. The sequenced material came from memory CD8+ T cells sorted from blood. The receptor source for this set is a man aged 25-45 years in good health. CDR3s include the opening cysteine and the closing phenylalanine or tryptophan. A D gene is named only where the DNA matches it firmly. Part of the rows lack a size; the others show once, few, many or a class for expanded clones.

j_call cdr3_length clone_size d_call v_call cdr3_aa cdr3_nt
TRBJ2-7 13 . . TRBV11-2 CASSPTPAYEQYF TGTGCCAGCAGCCCAACTCCAGCCTACGAGCAGTACTTC
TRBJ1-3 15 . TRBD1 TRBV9 CASSADRGRGNTIYF TGTGCCAGCAGCGCCGACAGGGGGCGAGGAAACACCATATATTTT
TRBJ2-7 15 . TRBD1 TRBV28 CASSTSGQGAREQYF TGTGCCAGCAGTACATCGGGACAGGGGGCGCGAGAGCAGTACTTC
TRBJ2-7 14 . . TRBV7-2 CASSRPTDSYEQYF TGTGCCAGCAGCCGACCTACAGACTCCTACGAGCAGTACTTC
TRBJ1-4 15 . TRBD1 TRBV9 CASSTQGGLNEKLFF TGTGCCAGCAGCACCCAAGGGGGCCTTAATGAAAAACTGTTTTTT
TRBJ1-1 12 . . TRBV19 CASGQLNTEAFF TGTGCCAGCGGACAGCTGAACACTGAAGCTTTCTTT
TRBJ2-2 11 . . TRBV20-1 CSARNTGELFF TGCAGTGCTAGAAACACCGGGGAGCTGTTTTTT
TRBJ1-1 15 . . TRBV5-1 CASSDSVWGPTEAFF TGCGCCAGCAGCGACTCGGTGTGGGGGCCCACTGAAGCTTTCTTT
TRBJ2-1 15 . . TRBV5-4 CASSSGQRTYNEQFF TGTGCCAGCAGCTCAGGACAGAGGACATACAATGAGCAGTTCTTC
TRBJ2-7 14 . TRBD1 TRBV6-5 CASSSGTGDYEQYF TGTGCCAGCAGTTCCGGGACAGGAGACTACGAGCAGTACTTC
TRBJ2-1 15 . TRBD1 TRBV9 CASSSSPGTGNEQFF TGTGCCAGCAGCTCAAGTCCCGGGACAGGGAATGAGCAGTTCTTC
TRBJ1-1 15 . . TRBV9 CASSALRGVEGPAFF TGTGCCAGCAGCGCCCTAAGGGGAGTAGAGGGACCAGCTTTCTTT
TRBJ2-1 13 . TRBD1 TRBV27 CASSFRTGEFQFF TGTGCCAGCAGTTTTCGGACAGGAGAATTTCAGTTCTTC
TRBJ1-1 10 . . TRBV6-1 CASRTLEAFF TGTGCCAGCAGGACCCTTGAAGCTTTCTTT
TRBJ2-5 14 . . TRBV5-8 CASSPGGSRETQYF TGTGCCAGCAGCCCAGGTGGGTCCAGGGAGACCCAGTACTTC
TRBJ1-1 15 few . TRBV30 CAWSVFRVMNTEAFF TGTGCCTGGAGTGTATTTAGGGTTATGAACACTGAAGCTTTCTTT
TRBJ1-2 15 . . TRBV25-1 CASSEYLQGLDGYTF TGTGCCAGCAGTGAATATTTACAGGGTTTGGATGGCTACACCTTC
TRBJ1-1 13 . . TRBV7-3 CASSLNWGTEAFF TGTGCCAGCAGCTTAAATTGGGGCACTGAAGCTTTCTTT
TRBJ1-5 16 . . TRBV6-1 CASSEDLRGRNQPQHF TGTGCCAGCAGTGAAGACCTTCGTGGTCGCAATCAGCCCCAGCATTTT
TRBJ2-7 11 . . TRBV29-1 CSVVREYEQYF TGCAGCGTTGTGAGGGAATACGAGCAGTACTTC
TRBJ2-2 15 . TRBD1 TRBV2 CASSPGTGSTGELFF TGTGCCAGCAGCCCCGGGACAGGGAGTACCGGGGAGCTGTTTTTT
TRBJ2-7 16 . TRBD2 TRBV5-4 CASSLGSSGRTYEQYF TGTGCCAGCAGCTTGGGGTCTAGCGGGAGGACGTACGAGCAGTACTTC
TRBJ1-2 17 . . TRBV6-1 CASSEGVGVSVNYGYTF TGTGCCAGCAGTGAAGGGGTGGGCGTTTCGGTGAACTATGGCTACACCTTC